This note documents a single T cell receptor beta chain sequence. Its antigen remains undetermined. No qualities accompany the bases; no much larger clone lies one base away. The data derive from a study of tumor-infiltrating lymphocytes in localized non-small cell lung cancer (dated by TCRdb to the early 2020s). Looking at the study overall: The cohort included patients whose samples were collected after neoadjuvant chemotherapy, as well as both smokers and never-smokers and several histologies. Each patient provided resected tumor tissue plus uninvolved lung tissue from the same patient, with the uninvolved lung tissue described as non-adjacent to the tumor. TCR sequencing was one of several integrated assays, alongside flow cytometry, multiplex immunofluorescence, RNA-seq, exome sequencing and proteomics, applied to the same patients. In total, the ICON cohort consisted of over a hundred surgical patients with localized non-small cell lung cancer who had their tumors resected. For approximately 50 patients, immunoSEQ T-cell fraction was compared between paired tumor and uninvolved lung.

ICON enrollment began in 2016, and the last patient was enrolled in 2018. Fresh tumor and matched uninvolved tissue for in-depth immune analyses, including TCR sequencing, were collected from a subcohort of 65 to 80 patients. DNA for TCR sequencing was isolated from bulk tissue, and no cell sorting was done. The immunoSEQ assay used for TCR sequencing gave the T-cell fraction in both tumor and uninvolved lung tissue. Concerning the study's data processing: For survival analysis, patients were split into high (upper tertile) and low (lower two tertiles) T-cell fraction groups and compared by log-rank test. Paired tumor versus uninvolved lung differences in T-cell fraction were tested with a signed-rank test. Held by TCRdb, this immuneACCESS table contains in-frame sequences only and omits some clones. Under half of the omission traces to an unresolved V gene where checked; the cause of the rest is unknown. V and J calls and clone size come straight from that table; D and trimming were deduced from the DNA. The sample data list 9,500 to 15,000 clones, and just over 65% of these were observed just once. About 11% of the sample is taken by the ten largest.

The full study reports these points: TCRbeta sequencing supported higher T cell infiltration in tumors than in uninvolved lung tissue, consistent with immunofluorescence CD3 counts. TCR-derived T-cell fraction did not differ between the flow cytometry-defined immunotypes IM1 (good prognosis) and IM2 (poor prognosis). Different pieces of the same tissue were used for different assays, so technical variation could not be separated from intratumor heterogeneity. Assay coverage differed among patients according to how much tissue was available, so only a subset of the cohort had TCR sequencing.

The CDR3 runs 13 amino acids, cysteine and phenylalanine included. Kept here is only the CDR3 DNA, which spans 39 bases and is read in frame from base 1. Trimming takes 8 bases from V and 3 bases from J, and the germline ends sit 13 bases apart. CDR1 SGHRS and CDR2 YFSETQ were looked up in the germline V gene. The V and J segments used are TRBV5-1 and TRBJ2-3; D gene: possibly TRBD1, on 7 matching bases. The material sequenced was uninvolved lung tissue not adjacent to the tumor. The source of this sequence is a human donor with non-small cell lung cancer. The CDR3 is CASMTGTTDTQYF. The sequenced DNA: TGCGCCAGTATGACAGGGACTACAGATACGCAGTATTTT.